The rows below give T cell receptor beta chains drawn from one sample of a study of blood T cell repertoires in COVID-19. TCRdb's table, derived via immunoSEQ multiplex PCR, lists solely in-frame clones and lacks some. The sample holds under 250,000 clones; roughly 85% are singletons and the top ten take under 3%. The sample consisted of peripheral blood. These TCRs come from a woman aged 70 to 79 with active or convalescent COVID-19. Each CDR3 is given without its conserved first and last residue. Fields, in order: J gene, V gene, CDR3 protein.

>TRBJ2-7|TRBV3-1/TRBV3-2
ASSSNPGAYEQY
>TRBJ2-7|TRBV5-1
ASSPQTGSYEQY
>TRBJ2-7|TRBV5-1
ASSLLQQGAREQY
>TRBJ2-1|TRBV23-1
ASSQDRVRGSDEQF
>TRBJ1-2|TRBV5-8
ASSPGGDGGGYT
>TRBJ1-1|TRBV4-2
ASSQEWGGHRNTEAF
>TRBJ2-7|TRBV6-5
ATNDLLAYEQY
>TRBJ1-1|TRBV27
ASSLRTGDTEAF
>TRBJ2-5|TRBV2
ASSGRDQETQY
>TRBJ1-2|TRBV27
ASKAGRADPGYT
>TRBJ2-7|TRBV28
ASSLPGGYPSIYEQY